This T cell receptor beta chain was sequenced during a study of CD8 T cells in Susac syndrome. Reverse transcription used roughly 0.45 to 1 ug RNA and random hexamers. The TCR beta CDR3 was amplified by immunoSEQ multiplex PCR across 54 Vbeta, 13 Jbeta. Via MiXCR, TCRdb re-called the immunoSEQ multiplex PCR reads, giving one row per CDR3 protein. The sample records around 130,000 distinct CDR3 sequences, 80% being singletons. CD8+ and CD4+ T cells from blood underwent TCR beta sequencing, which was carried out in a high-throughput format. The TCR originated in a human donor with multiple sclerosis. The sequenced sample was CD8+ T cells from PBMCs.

CDR3 loop: CSVELAGGIYEQYF. CDR3 coding DNA: TGCAGCGTTGAACTGGCAGGGGGCATCTACGAGCAGTACTTC. The chain employs TRBV29-1 and TRBJ2-7, with 8 bases lining up with TRBD1. J was trimmed by 3 bases and V by 2 bases; bases with no gene match: 6. CDR3 size: 14 residues. Germline-derived CDR1 and CDR2 are SQVTM and ANQGSEA.